The T cell receptor (beta chain) described here comes from a study of blood T cell repertoires in COVID-19. Study-level background: Donors in the United States, Italy and Spain gave samples during acute or convalescent COVID-19. The cDNA or gDNA used as material had been derived from T cells, B-cell-depleted T cells, or PBMCs.

In the source study's methods: Nucleated cell counts were estimated from reference gene primer amplification. Here immunoSEQ multiplex PCR was the method, and the copy in TCRdb shows in-frame clones only, minus some. That table is the source of V, J and clone size, and D and trimming were worked out from the DNA. The sample lists some 57,000 clones, more than 70% occurring once. Unmatched junction bases numbered 8, after V lost 3 bases and J lost 6 bases. This CDR3 contains 14 residues. Germline CDR1 and CDR2: SGHRS and YFSETQ. Sequenced input: peripheral blood. This chain joins TRBV5-1 and TRBJ2-7; 8 bases map to TRBD1. The source of this sequence is a woman older than 75 with acute or convalescent COVID-19. CDR3 in amino acids: CASSSDRVEVEQYF. The CDR3 nucleotides are TGCGCCAGCAGCTCGGACAGGGTCGAGGTCGAGCAGTACTTC.